What follows are 18 T cell receptor beta chains derived from one specimen sequenced in a study of blood T cells in healthy people across ages. A sample-barcoded 5' primer and a J-beta primer mix were used in a second PCR of about 7 to 12 cycles. TCRdb recomputed calls from the 5' RACE reads with MiXCR, one row per CDR3 protein. The data contain around 2 million distinct CDR3 sequences, 35% to 50% of them singletons. Source material: blood. These receptors came from a human donor in good health.

The V and J genes are TRBV7-2 and TRBJ2-3; perhaps TRBD2 as D (6 bases). The germline V gene has CDR1 SGHTA and CDR2 FQGNSA. The CDR3 loop spans 14 amino acids. V was pared by 5 bases and J by 6 bases, with 15 bases between. The CDR3 nucleotides read TGTGCCAGCAGCCAAAACGGGAGATTCGATACGCAGTATTTT. This sequence encodes CASSQNGRFDTQYF.

The chain recombines TRBV4-3 with TRBJ2-2, with 7 bases that match TRBD1. V trimming: 5 bases; J trimming: 7 bases; junction bases outside the gene matches: 13. This CDR3 spans 16 amino acids. Germline CDR1 reads LGHNA; CDR2 reads YSLEER. This CDR3 is CASSEADRAESGELFF. As DNA, the CDR3 is TGCGCCAGCAGCGAAGCCGACAGGGCGGAGAGCGGGGAGCTGTTTTTT.

This rearrangement joins TRBV5-6 to TRBJ2-5; D is perhaps TRBD2 (5 bases). The CDR3 loop spans 15 amino acids. Germline CDR1 is SGHDT and CDR2 is YYEEEE. V was pared by 4 bases and J by 4 bases, with 17 bases between. DNA of the CDR3: TGTGCCAGCAGCGGGGAGACGTGGCTAGGAGAGACCCAGTACTTC. It translates to CASSGETWLGETQYF.

This clonotype was detected a few times. This chain links TRBV9 with TRBJ1-2, with 9 bases matching TRBD1. The CDR3 is 16 residues long. V lost 4 bases and J lost 8; bases outside the gene matches: 15. In germline, CDR1 is SGDLS, CDR2 YYNGEE. Here the CDR3 DNA reads TGTGCCAGCAGCCCCCGTCCGGGACAGGGCCCTGCGGGCTACACCTTC. Residues: CASSPRPGQGPAGYTF.

V is TRBV7-8 and J is TRBJ2-5, with a possible D match to TRBD1 (6 bases). Germline-derived CDR1 and CDR2 are SGHVS and FQNEAQ. V was cut by 5 bases and J by 5 bases, with 15 bases left in between. The CDR3 totals 14 residues. The DNA for the CDR3 is TGTGCCAGCAGCCATAGAAGGGGGTTCGAGACCCAGTACTTC. This sequence encodes CASSHRRGFETQYF.

V usage is TRBV2 and J usage is TRBJ1-5, with 7 bases fitting TRBD1. CDR3 length: 15 amino acids. V dropped 3 bases and J dropped 4; count of bases not matched to a gene: 6. Germline V lookup: CDR1 SNHLY, CDR2 FYNNEI. CDR3 sequence (DNA): TGTGCCAGCAGTGACCAGACAGGGAGAAATCAGCCCCAGCATTTT. It is translated as CASSDQTGRNQPQHF.

The chain recombines TRBV12-3 or TRBV12-4 with TRBJ1-5, with D maybe TRBD1 (6 bases). This CDR3 is 15 amino acids long. The germline V and J ends were trimmed by 6 bases and 0 bases, with 12 bases remaining between them. As DNA, the CDR3 is TGTGCCAGCAGCCGGGACACCAATAGCAATCAGCCCCAGCATTTT. This encodes CASSRDTNSNQPQHF.

The chain carries TRBV9 and TRBJ1-2; TRBD1 matches 7 bases. CDR3 size: 15 residues. The germline V gene encodes CDR1 SGDLS and CDR2 YYNGEE. Trimming cost V 7 bases and J 6 bases; bases outside gene matches: 15. CDR3 loop: CASSPGGREIDGYTF. Here the CDR3 DNA reads TGTGCCAGCTCCCCAGGGGGGCGTGAAATCGATGGCTACACCTTC.

This sequence joins TRBV4-1 and TRBJ1-2; possible D gene TRBD1, 5 bases. Trimming left V 3 bases short and J 4 bases short, with 15 bases between. Germline V gene sequence: CDR1 MGHRA, CDR2 YSYEKL. CDR3 length: 15 amino acids. CDR3 loop: CASSQGRTSVYGYTF. In nucleotides, the CDR3 is TGCGCCAGCAGCCAGGGTCGGACATCGGTCTATGGCTACACCTTC.

The gene calls are TRBV29-1 and TRBJ2-3; 9 bases are a match to TRBD2. The CDR3 is 15 amino acids. V shed 5 bases and J 3 bases; nucleotides not matched to a gene: 9. Germline CDR1 and CDR2: SQVTM and ANQGSEA. DNA for the CDR3: TGCAGCGTTCGCGGGGGGGCGAGGGGAACAGATACGCAGTATTTT. Amino acids: CSVRGGARGTDTQYF.

The rearrangement links TRBV7-2 to TRBJ1-6; D is perhaps TRBD1 (6 bases). With 5 bases removed from V and 7 bases from J, the gap between germline ends came to 9 bases. Germline CDR1 reads SGHTA; CDR2 reads FQGNSA. CDR3 length: 13 residues. The CDR3 sequence: CASSQQGNSPLHF. CDR3 coding DNA: TGTGCCAGCAGCCAACAGGGAAATTCACCCCTCCACTTT.

A few counts support this clonotype. The chain joins TRBV7-9 to TRBJ1-2, with no clear D. Germline V gene sequence: CDR1 SEHNR, CDR2 FQNEAQ (reference sequence). The CDR3 spans 14 residues. With 5 bases removed from V and 8 bases from J, the gap between germline ends came to 18 bases. As DNA, the CDR3 is TGTGCCAGCAGCCCCCACGGGGTATCGTCGGGCTACACCTTC. This encodes CASSPHGVSSGYTF. The full variable domain, with the rest looked up from reference TRBV7-9 and TRBJ1-2, is DTGVSQNPRHKITKRGQNVTFRCDPISEHNRLYWYRQTLGQGPEFLTYFQNEAQLEKSRLLSDRFSAERPKGSFSTLEIQRTEQGDSAMYLCASSPHGVSSGYTFGSGTRLTVV.

The chain recombines TRBV13 with TRBJ1-2, with D perhaps matching TRBD1 (5 bases). The CDR3 totals 16 residues. Trimming removed 3 bases at V and 4 bases at J, with 18 bases between. Germline V gene data show CDR1 as PRHDT and CDR2 as FYEKMQ (reference sequence). For the CDR3, the DNA is TGTGCCAGCAGCTTGTATTTTTCGGGGGAAGTCTATGGCTACACCTTC. This sequence encodes CASSLYFSGEVYGYTF.

The table lists this clonotype with a few counts. The chain employs TRBV5-1 and TRBJ2-3, with 9 bases lining up with TRBD2. This CDR3 region has 16 residues. The V gene's germline CDR1 is SGHRS and CDR2 YFSETQ. The ends lost 0 bases at V and 2 bases at J; junction bases unmatched: 4. The CDR3 coding sequence is TGCGCCAGCAGCTTGGGAGCGGGGGGACTCACAGATACGCAGTATTTT. Its translation is CASSLGAGGLTDTQYF.

This clonotype has ten or more counts. This chain links TRBV6-6 with TRBJ1-4, with D possibly matching TRBD1 (5 bases). V lost 7 bases and J lost 8, with 20 bases in between. CDR1 and CDR2 from the germline V gene are MNHNY and SVGAGI (reference sequence). The CDR3 contains 15 residues. The CDR3, as DNA: TGTGCCAGCACTCGCACTCCGCAGGGTTGGGAAAAACTGTTTTTT. Translating gives CASTRTPQGWEKLFF.

This clonotype was detected ten times or more. The chain combines TRBV6-6 with TRBJ2-4; D call uncertain. This CDR3 has 13 residues. V lost 6 bases and J lost 0, with 6 bases in between. Germline V gives CDR1 MNHNY, CDR2 SVGAGI (reference sequence). DNA of the CDR3: TGTGCCAGCAGGGACCCAGCCAAAAACATTCAGTACTTC. This gives the protein CASRDPAKNIQYF.

The DNA of the CDR3 is TGTGCCAGCAGCCAAGAAAAGGCGTATACAGTCTCTGGGGCCAACGTCCTGACTTTC. Translated: CASSQEKAYTVSGANVLTF. The chain has TRBV4-2 and TRBJ2-6, with D hard to call. The length of the CDR3 is 19 residues. V was shortened by 0 bases and J by 0 bases, with 15 bases between the two germline ends. Germline values: CDR1 LGHNA, CDR2 YNFKEQ.

V gene TRBV5-5 combines with J gene TRBJ1-5; TRBD1 aligns across 11 bases. From germline, CDR1 is SGHKS and CDR2 YYEKEE (reference sequence). This CDR3 has 19 residues. V lost 1 base to trimming and J lost 2 bases; unmatched junction nucleotides: 11. The CDR3, as DNA: TGTGCCAGCAGCTTGAGACCGGGACAGGGGGTTTTAGGCAATCAGCCCCAGCATTTT. Translated, it gives CASSLRPGQGVLGNQPQHF.